These 4 T cell receptor beta chains share one sample of origin, sequenced in a study of shared clonotypes between healthy human individuals. Generated by immunoSEQ multiplex PCR, the TCRdb table keeps only in-frame clones and is missing some. Among more than 1,200,000 clones listed, 98% were seen once. Material for sequencing was naive CD4+ T cells sorted from blood. The subset was: CD45RA+ positively selected. The receptors derive from a young man in good health.

The V and J genes are TRBV28 and TRBJ1-2, with D uncertain. Trimming took 6 bases from V and 2 from J, leaving 16 bases between them. Germline V gene lookup returns CDR1 MDHEN and CDR2 SYDVKM. The CDR3 is 15 amino acids. CDR3 sequence: CASSSRGGPNYGYTF. The CDR3 nucleotides are TGTGCCAGCAGCTCCCGGGGAGGACCCAACTATGGCTACACCTTC.

The V and J genes are TRBV9 and TRBJ2-2, with a tentative D call TRBD1 (6 bases). The germline V gene has CDR1 SGDLS and CDR2 YYNGEE. V lost 8 bases, J lost 0 bases, and 17 bases lay in between. This CDR3 comprises 16 residues. The CDR3 region has the DNA TGTGCCAGTCGAAGGGGGACCTTACCGAACACCGGGGAGCTGTTTTTT. Translating gives CASRRGTLPNTGELFF.

This clone was detected only once. The chain recombines TRBV2 with TRBJ1-1; possibly TRBD1 for D (5 bases). The CDR3 contains 15 residues. Per germline, CDR1 SNHLY and CDR2 FYNNEI. V lost 4 bases, J lost 3 bases, and 15 bases lay in between. The CDR3 nucleotides read TGTGCCAGCAGTGGAGGGGTCGGGAAGGACACTGAAGCTTTCTTT. Translated: CASSGGVGKDTEAFF.

CDR3 residues: CASSLMYEQYF. DNA of the CDR3: TGTGCCAGCAGCTTAATGTACGAGCAGTACTTC. The chain couples TRBV7-2 to TRBJ2-7; D not certain. The CDR3 consists of 11 residues. Germline assignment: CDR1 SGHTA and CDR2 FQGNSA. The germline V and J ends were trimmed by 2 bases and 4 bases, with 3 bases remaining between them.